The clone carrying this T cell receptor beta chain was detected a few times. The antigen is not known. The data derive from a study of cytomegalovirus exposure and HLA in healthy donors. The study's findings and limits: Reports indicate that TCR beta sequences accurately predicted the HLA-A and HLA-B alleles of most subjects. A further, later analysis showed that HLA-associated TCR beta chains (compared with equally common others) were more clonally expanded. Across donors, presence/absence analyses took sequencing depth to be roughly uniform.

The V end was cut by 6 bases, the J end by 1 base, with 13 bases between. This CDR3 contains 14 residues. Germline assignment: CDR1 SGHAT and CDR2 FQNNGV. Researchers ran the PCR with 60 Vbeta and 13 Jbeta primers. TCRdb's copy holds only in-frame clones and misses some; the assay was immunoSEQ multiplex PCR. There are over 150,000 clones in the sample; under 85% occur only once, and roughly 1.6% lies in the top ten. Unrecorded immune exposures were likely, despite nominal health at sampling. The TCR comes from a woman under 30 in good health and CMV-seronegative. The sample consisted of PBMCs. The V and J genes are TRBV11-2 and TRBJ2-7; D gene uncertain. CDR3 region: CASRRGDGSYEQYF. The DNA of the CDR3 is TGTGCCAGCAGACGCGGAGACGGATCCTACGAGCAGTACTTC.